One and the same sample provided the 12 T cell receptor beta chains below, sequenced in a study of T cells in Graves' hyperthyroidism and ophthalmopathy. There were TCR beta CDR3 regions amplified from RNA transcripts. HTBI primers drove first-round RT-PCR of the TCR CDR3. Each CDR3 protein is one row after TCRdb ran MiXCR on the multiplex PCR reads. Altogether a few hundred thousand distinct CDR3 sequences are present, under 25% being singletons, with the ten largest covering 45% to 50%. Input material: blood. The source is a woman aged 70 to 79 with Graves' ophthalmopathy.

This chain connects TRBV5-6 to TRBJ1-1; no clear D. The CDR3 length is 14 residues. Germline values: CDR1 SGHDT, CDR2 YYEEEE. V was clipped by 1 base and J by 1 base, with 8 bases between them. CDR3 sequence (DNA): TGTGCCAGCAGCTTGCCAGAACAGAACACTGAAGCTTTCTTT. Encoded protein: CASSLPEQNTEAFF.

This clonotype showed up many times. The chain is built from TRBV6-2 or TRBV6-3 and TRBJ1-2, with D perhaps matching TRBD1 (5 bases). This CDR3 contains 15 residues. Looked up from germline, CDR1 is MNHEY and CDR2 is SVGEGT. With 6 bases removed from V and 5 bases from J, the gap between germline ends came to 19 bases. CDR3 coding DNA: TGTGCCAGCAGCATAACCTCAGGGCGAGGTTATGGCTACACCTTC. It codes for CASSITSGRGYGYTF.

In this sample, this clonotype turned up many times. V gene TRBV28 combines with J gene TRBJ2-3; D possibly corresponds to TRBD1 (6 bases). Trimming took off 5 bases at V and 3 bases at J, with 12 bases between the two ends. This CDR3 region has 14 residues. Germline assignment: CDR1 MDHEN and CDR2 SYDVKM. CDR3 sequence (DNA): TGTGCCAGCAGTAAACAGGGTGCGACAGATACGCAGTATTTT. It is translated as CASSKQGATDTQYF.

In DNA form, the CDR3 reads TGTGCCATCAGTGAGGGACAGGGGGCAATCGGCGCTGAAGCTTTCTTT. This codes for CAISEGQGAIGAEAFF. The chain combines TRBV10-3 with TRBJ1-1, with 11 bases matching TRBD1. This CDR3 has 16 amino acids. After removal of 2 bases from V and 6 bases from J, the junction contained 8 bases not matched to a gene. Germline V gives CDR1 ENHRY, CDR2 SYGVKD.

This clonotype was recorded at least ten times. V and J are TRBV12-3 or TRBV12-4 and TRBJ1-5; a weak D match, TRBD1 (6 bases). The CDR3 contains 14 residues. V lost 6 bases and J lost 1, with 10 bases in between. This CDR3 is CASRSGTSNQPQHF. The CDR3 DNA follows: TGTGCCAGCAGATCCGGGACAAGCAATCAGCCCCAGCATTTT.

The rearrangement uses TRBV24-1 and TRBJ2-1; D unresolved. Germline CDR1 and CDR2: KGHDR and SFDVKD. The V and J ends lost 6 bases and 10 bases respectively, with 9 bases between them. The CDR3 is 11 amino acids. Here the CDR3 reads CATSWAREQFF. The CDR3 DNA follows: TGTGCCACCAGTTGGGCTCGGGAGCAGTTCTTC.

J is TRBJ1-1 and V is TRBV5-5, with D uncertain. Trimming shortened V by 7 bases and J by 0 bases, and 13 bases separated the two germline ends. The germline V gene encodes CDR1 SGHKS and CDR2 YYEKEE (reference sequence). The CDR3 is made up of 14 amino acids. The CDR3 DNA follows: TGTGCCAGCGGAATACAGACCATGAACACTGAAGCTTTCTTT. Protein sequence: CASGIQTMNTEAFF.

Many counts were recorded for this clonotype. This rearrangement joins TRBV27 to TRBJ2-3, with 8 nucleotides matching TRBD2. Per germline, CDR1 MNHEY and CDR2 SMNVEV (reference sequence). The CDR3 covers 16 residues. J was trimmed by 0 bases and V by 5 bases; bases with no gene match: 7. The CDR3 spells CASSPGTSTSTDTQYF. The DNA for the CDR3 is TGTGCCAGCAGTCCCGGGACTAGTACTAGCACAGATACGCAGTATTTT.

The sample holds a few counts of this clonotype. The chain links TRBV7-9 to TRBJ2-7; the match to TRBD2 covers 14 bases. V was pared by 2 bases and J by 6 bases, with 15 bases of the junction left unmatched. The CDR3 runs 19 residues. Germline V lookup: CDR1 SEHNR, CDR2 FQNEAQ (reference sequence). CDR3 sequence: CASSLPPGTSGSFTFEQYF. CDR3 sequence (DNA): TGTGCCAGCAGCTTACCGCCCGGGACTAGCGGGAGTTTCACCTTCGAGCAGTACTTC.

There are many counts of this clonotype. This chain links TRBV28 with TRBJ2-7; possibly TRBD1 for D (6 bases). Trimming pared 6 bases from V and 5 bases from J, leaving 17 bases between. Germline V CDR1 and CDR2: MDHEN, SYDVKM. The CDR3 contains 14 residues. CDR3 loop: CASRKQGRKDEQYF. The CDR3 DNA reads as TGTGCCAGCAGGAAACAGGGTAGGAAAGACGAGCAGTACTTC.

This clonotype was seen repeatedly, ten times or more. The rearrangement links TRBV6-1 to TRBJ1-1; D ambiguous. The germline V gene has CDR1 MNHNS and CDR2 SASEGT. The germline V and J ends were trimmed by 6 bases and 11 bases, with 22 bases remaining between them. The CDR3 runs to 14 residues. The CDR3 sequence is CASSRTQASLLAFF. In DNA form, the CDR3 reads TGTGCCAGCAGCAGAACCCAGGCGTCCTTACTCGCTTTCTTT.

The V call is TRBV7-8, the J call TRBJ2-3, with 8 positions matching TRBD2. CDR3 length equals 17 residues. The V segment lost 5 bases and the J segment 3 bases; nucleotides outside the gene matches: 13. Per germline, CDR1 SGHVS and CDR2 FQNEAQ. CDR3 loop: CASSGALTSGKTDTQYF. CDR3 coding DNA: TGTGCCAGCAGCGGGGCCCTAACTAGCGGTAAAACAGATACGCAGTATTTT.